This TCR beta chain is drawn from a study of OX40 agonist ivuxolimab in advanced cancers. Using immunoSEQ multiplex PCR, the repertoire was profiled, and TCRdb retains in-frame clones only, with some absent. This sample yields about 61,000 clones, of which about nine tenths are seen a single time; approximately 23% belongs to the top ten. V was clipped by 10 bases and J by 7 bases; unmatched bases: 6. The CDR3 totals 12 residues. In germline, CDR1 is MNHEY, CDR2 SMNVEV (reference sequence). The table lists this clone with a count of one. As yet, its antigen is unknown. Points from the study as a whole: Researchers did not determine the expanded peripheral T cells' antigen specificity. At 0.1 to 3.0 mg/kg and by week 6, clonal expansion occurred in CD4+ and CD8+ blood T cells. Partial responders at 0.1-3.0 mg/kg showed near-lowest clonal expansion.

The sequence came from an adult with an advanced solid tumor such as melanoma, head and neck, liver or kidney cancer. Sequencing was performed on CD4+ or CD8+ T cells sorted from blood, taken in a trial of the OX40 agonist ivuxolimab. This chain joins TRBV27 and TRBJ1-2, with TRBD1 identical over 10 bases. This chain's CDR3 is CAIRQGARGYTF. The CDR3 DNA follows: TGTGCCATTAGACAGGGGGCGCGTGGCTACACCTTC.